The source of this T cell receptor (beta chain) is a study of identical twins. Study-level results: For zero-insertion analyses, partial confounding could come from invariant MAIT and iNKT cells. Abundant beta clonotypes from cord blood had fewer insertions, unlike memory repertoires, which showed none.

With 6 bases removed from V and 4 bases from J, the gap between germline ends came to 13 bases. This CDR3 comprises 15 residues. MiXCR was run by TCRdb on the 5' RACE reads, yielding one entry per CDR3 protein. Altogether 750,000 to 950,000 distinct CDR3 sequences are present, about 12% being singletons, with the ten largest covering around 1.5%. Donors were all healthy Caucasians. This clonotype was found many times. What it binds is unknown. These sequences were also reported in another study, on yellow fever vaccine responses in identical twins.

Sample: PBMCs. The TCR was taken from a woman in her late teens or twenties in good health. The rearrangement joins TRBV12-3 or TRBV12-4 to TRBJ2-6; D possibly corresponds to TRBD2 (5 bases). The CDR3 region is CASRTIGVGANVLTF. DNA for the CDR3: TGTGCCAGCAGGACTATCGGGGTCGGGGCCAACGTCCTGACTTTC.